These T cell receptor beta chains were read from a single sample in a study of control samples from healthy donors and cancer patients. The data were produced by immunoSEQ multiplex PCR, yet TCRdb's version contains in-frame clones alone and is incomplete. The table records some 82,000 clones, roughly 84% of them present only once. Material for sequencing was PBMCs. The receptors originated from a man aged 55 to 70 with head and neck cancer. Each CDR3 is given with its conserved first and last residue.

v_call: TRBV5-1
j_call: TRBJ2-7
cdr3_aa: CASSPTPGLAGEQYF

v_call: TRBV5-1
j_call: TRBJ1-2
cdr3_aa: CASRLGQGSRYTF

v_call: TRBV7-9
j_call: TRBJ2-2
cdr3_aa: CASPIGGRATGELFF

v_call: TRBV6-5
j_call: TRBJ2-2
cdr3_aa: CASSPGRVGTGELFF

v_call: TRBV5-8
j_call: TRBJ1-5
cdr3_aa: CASSGRAGYSNQPQHF

v_call: TRBV7-8
j_call: TRBJ2-3
cdr3_aa: CASSFRRARTDTQYF

v_call: TRBV18
j_call: TRBJ2-7
cdr3_aa: CASSPPGVYEQYF

v_call: TRBV28
j_call: TRBJ2-7
cdr3_aa: CASSQGPYEQYF

v_call: TRBV7-9
j_call: TRBJ1-4
cdr3_aa: CASSLVLDPGQPNEKLFF

v_call: TRBV7-9
j_call: TRBJ1-2
cdr3_aa: CASSLYAGTGKNYGYTF

v_call: TRBV19
j_call: TRBJ1-3
cdr3_aa: CASSLEGGPGNTIYF

v_call: TRBV6-5
j_call: TRBJ1-3
cdr3_aa: CASSYRDPRPGNTIYF

v_call: TRBV3-1/TRBV3-2
j_call: TRBJ2-2
cdr3_aa: CASSLRTSGRTGELFF

v_call: TRBV27
j_call: TRBJ2-3
cdr3_aa: CASSTLSGRIKDTQYF

v_call: TRBV2
j_call: TRBJ1-1
cdr3_aa: CASIQGRMNTEAFF

v_call: TRBV10-3
j_call: TRBJ2-4
cdr3_aa: CAISDGQLNIQYF

v_call: TRBV4-2
j_call: TRBJ1-4
cdr3_aa: CASSSRGANEKLFF

v_call: TRBV18
j_call: TRBJ2-3
cdr3_aa: CASSPVTGLSTDTQYF

v_call: TRBV2
j_call: TRBJ2-3
cdr3_aa: CASSEENTDTQYF

v_call: TRBV3-1/TRBV3-2
j_call: TRBJ2-3
cdr3_aa: CASSATRAGGEDTQYF

v_call: TRBV7-9
j_call: TRBJ1-2
cdr3_aa: CASSPWTGGASYGYTF

v_call: TRBV18
j_call: TRBJ1-1
cdr3_aa: CASSPFDRGATEAFF

v_call: TRBV7-9
j_call: TRBJ2-1
cdr3_aa: CASSLAPGQGSSYNEQFF

v_call: TRBV3-1/TRBV3-2
j_call: TRBJ2-1
cdr3_aa: CASSHLPAEQFF

v_call: TRBV19
j_call: TRBJ2-1
cdr3_aa: CASMEGFGYNEQFF

v_call: TRBV5-8
j_call: TRBJ1-5
cdr3_aa: CASSLQYNQPQHF